This TCR beta chain was captured by sequencing in a study of breast tumors, draining lymph nodes, adjacent tissues. Study-wide findings and caveats: The data were judged consistent with most tumor T cells coming from lymph node and expanding in tumor.

V gave up 2 bases and J gave up 7 bases, with 12 bases separating them. CDR1 is SGHRS and CDR2 is YFSETQ in the germline V gene. CDR3 length equals 14 residues. TCRdb reprocessed the multiplex PCR reads with MiXCR, giving one entry per CDR3 protein. The sample lists about 130,000 distinct CDR3 sequences, 21% occurring once. In its sample, this clonotype was seen many times. Its cognate antigen is unknown. Breast cancer patients provided tissue from their axillary draining lymph nodes. This sequence joins TRBV5-1 and TRBJ1-4; D gene uncertain. This TCR derives from a female donor with breast cancer. Some clones in this sample may be carry-over from other donors' samples. Sequencing used axillary lymph node tissue. This CDR3 is CASSFEEGSEKLFF. The CDR3 DNA is TGCGCCAGCAGCTTCGAGGAAGGATCTGAAAAACTGTTTTTT.